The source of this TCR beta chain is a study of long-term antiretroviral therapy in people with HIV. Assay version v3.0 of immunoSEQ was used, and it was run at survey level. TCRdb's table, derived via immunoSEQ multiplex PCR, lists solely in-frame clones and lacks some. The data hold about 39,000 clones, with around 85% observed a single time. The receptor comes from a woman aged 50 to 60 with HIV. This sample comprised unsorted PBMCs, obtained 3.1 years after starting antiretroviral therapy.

As DNA, the CDR3 is TGCAGCGTTCGCACAGGGGACGCGGGGCATGGCTACACCTTC. Protein: CSVRTGDAGHGYTF. The chain employs TRBV29-1 and TRBJ1-2, with TRBD1 matching 7 bases. The CDR3 is 14 residues long. Germline trimming cut 5 bases from V and 6 bases from J; bases unmatched to any gene: 12. From germline, CDR1 is SQVTM and CDR2 ANQGSEA.